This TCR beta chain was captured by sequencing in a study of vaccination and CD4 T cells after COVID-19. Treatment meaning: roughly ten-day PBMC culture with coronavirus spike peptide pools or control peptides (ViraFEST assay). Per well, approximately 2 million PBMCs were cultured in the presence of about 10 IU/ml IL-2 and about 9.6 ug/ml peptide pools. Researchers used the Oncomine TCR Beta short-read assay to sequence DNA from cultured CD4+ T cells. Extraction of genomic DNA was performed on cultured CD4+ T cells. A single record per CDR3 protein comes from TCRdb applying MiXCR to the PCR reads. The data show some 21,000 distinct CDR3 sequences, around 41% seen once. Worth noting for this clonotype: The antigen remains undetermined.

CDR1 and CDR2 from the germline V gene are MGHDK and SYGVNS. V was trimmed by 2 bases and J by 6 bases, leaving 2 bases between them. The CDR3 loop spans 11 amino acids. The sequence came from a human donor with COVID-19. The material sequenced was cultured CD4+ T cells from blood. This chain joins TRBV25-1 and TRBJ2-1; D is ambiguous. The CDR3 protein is CASSEINEQFF. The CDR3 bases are TGTGCCAGCAGTGAAATCAATGAGCAGTTCTTC.